This TCR beta chain was recorded in a study of blood T cell repertoires in COVID-19. TCRdb's table, derived via immunoSEQ multiplex PCR, lists solely in-frame clones and lacks some. Among about 28,000 clones listed, 84% were seen once. Germline V gene data show CDR1 as SGHRS and CDR2 as YFSETQ. The CDR3 runs 13 residues. V lost 4 bases to trimming and J lost 2 bases, with 8 bases between them. This TCR was sampled from a man aged 65-85 years with active COVID-19. V gene TRBV5-1 combines with J gene TRBJ2-3; a weak D match, TRBD1 (5 bases). The sample taken for sequencing was peripheral blood. The CDR3 nucleotides read TGCGCCAGCAGCCCAGGGATCACAGATACGCAGTATTTT. The encoded protein is CASSPGITDTQYF.